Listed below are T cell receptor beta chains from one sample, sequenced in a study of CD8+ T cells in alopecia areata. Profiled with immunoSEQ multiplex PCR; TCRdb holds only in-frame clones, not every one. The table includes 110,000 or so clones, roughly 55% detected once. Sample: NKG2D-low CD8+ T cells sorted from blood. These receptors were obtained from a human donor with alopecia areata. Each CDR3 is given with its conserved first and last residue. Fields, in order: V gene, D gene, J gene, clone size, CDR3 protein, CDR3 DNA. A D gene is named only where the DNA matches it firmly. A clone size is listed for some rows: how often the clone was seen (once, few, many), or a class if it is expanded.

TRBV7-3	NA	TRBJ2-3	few	CASSFGGAGQYF	TGTGCCAGCAGCTTTGGTGGAGCGGGGCAGTATTTT
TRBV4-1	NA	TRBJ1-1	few	CASSQALGQFTEAFF	TGCGCCAGCAGCCAAGCATTAGGACAGTTTACTGAAGCTTTCTTT
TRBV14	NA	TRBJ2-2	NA	CASSQAYFTGELFF	TGTGCCAGCAGCCAAGCTTACTTCACCGGGGAGCTGTTTTTT
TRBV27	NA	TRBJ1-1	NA	CASSLTRGDGTEAFF	TGTGCCAGCAGTTTAACGAGGGGGGACGGAACTGAAGCTTTCTTT
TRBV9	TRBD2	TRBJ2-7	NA	CASSVGTSGMSEQYF	TGTGCCAGCAGCGTAGGGACTAGCGGGATGTCCGAGCAGTACTTC
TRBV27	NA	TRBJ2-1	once	CASRIYNEQFF	TGTGCCAGCAGGATCTACAATGAGCAGTTCTTC
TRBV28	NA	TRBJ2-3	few	CASSTGPDTQYF	TGTGCCAGCAGTACAGGGCCAGATACGCAGTATTTT
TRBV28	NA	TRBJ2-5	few	CASAHPRETQYF	TGTGCCAGCGCCCACCCCAGAGAGACCCAGTACTTC
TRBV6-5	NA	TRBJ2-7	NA	CASRGGVDEQYF	TGTGCCAGCAGGGGTGGGGTAGACGAGCAGTACTTC
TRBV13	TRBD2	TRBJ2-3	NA	CASSPHSGTSGRIDTQYF	TGTGCCAGCAGCCCACACTCCGGGACTAGCGGGAGGATCGATACGCAGTATTTT
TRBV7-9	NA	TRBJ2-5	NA	CASTFWSGETQYF	TGTGCCAGCACCTTTTGGTCAGGGGAGACCCAGTACTTC
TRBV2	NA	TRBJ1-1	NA	CAVPVYTEAFF	TGTGCCGTTCCAGTCTACACTGAAGCTTTCTTT
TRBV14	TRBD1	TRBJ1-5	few	CASSHHRDRGNQPQHF	TGTGCCAGCAGCCATCACCGGGACAGGGGAAATCAGCCCCAGCATTTT
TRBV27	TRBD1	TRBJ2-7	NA	CASSSGGRYEQYF	TGTGCCAGCAGCTCAGGGGGCAGGTACGAGCAGTACTTC
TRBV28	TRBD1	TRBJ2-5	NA	CASSTVGQGAYQETQYF	TGTGCCAGCAGTACTGTTGGACAGGGAGCGTACCAAGAGACCCAGTACTTC
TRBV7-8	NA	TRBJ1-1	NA	CASAAVGPNTEAFF	TGTGCCAGCGCCGCCGTGGGTCCGAACACTGAAGCTTTCTTT
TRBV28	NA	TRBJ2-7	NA	CASSLFGMNYEQYF	TGTGCCAGCAGTTTATTCGGGATGAATTACGAGCAGTACTTC
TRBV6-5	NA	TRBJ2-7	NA	CASSYARSYEQYF	TGTGCCAGCAGTTATGCGCGCTCCTACGAGCAGTACTTC
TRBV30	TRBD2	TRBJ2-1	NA	CAWARLANEQFF	TGTGCCTGGGCCCGACTAGCCAATGAGCAGTTCTTC
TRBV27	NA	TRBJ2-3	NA	CASSFPSRTDTQYF	TGTGCCAGCAGTTTCCCCTCTAGGACAGATACGCAGTATTTT
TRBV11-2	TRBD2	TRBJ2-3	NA	CASSLRGTSSADTQYF	TGTGCCAGCAGCTTACGAGGGACTAGCTCGGCGGATACGCAGTATTTT
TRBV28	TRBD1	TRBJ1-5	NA	CASSSPLDRAGTNQPQHF	TGTGCCAGCAGTTCCCCCCTCGACAGGGCGGGGACCAATCAGCCCCAGCATTTT
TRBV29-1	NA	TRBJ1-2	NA	CSATDGYTF	TGCAGCGCAACAGATGGCTACACCTTC
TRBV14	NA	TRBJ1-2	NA	CASSQVLGSVYGYTF	TGTGCCAGCAGCCAAGTCTTGGGCAGTGTCTATGGCTACACCTTC
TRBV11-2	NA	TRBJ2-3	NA	CASTRSSIDTQYF	TGTGCCAGCACCAGGTCTAGTATTGATACGCAGTATTTT
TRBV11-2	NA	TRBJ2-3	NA	CASSLKDTDTQYF	TGTGCCAGCAGCTTAAAGGACACAGATACGCAGTATTTT
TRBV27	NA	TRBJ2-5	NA	CASSPANQETQYF	TGTGCCAGCAGTCCGGCGAACCAAGAGACCCAGTACTTC
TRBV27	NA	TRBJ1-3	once	CASSLTPHSGNTIYF	TGTGCCAGCAGCCTTACCCCCCACTCTGGAAACACCATATATTTT
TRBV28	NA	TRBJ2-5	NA	CASSFIEQETQYF	TGTGCCAGCAGTTTCATTGAGCAAGAGACCCAGTACTTC
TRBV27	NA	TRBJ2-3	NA	CASSLGGDTQYF	TGTGCCAGCAGTTTAGGAGGAGATACGCAGTATTTT
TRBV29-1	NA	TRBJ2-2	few	CSVVGVPGELFF	TGCAGCGTTGTGGGGGTTCCCGGGGAGCTGTTTTTT
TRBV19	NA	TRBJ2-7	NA	CASSIGGSEQYF	TGTGCCAGTAGTATTGGAGGGTCCGAGCAGTACTTC
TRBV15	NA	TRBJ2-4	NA	CATSTPGESLAKNIQYF	TGTGCCACCAGCACCCCGGGAGAGTCTCTAGCCAAAAACATTCAGTACTTC
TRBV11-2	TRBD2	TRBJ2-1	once	CASSLTSVSYNEQFF	TGTGCCAGCAGCTTAACTAGCGTCTCCTACAATGAGCAGTTCTTC
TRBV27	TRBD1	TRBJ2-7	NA	CASRRGLAGDEQYF	TGTGCCAGCAGGAGGGGGCTGGCGGGCGACGAGCAGTACTTC
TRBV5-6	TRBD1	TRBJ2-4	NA	CASSPGQGLYF	TGTGCCAGCAGCCCGGGACAGGGGTTGTACTTC
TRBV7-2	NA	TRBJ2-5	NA	CASSLVQTQYF	TGTGCCAGCAGCTTAGTCCAGACCCAGTACTTC
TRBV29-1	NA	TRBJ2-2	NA	CSVDVGTGELFF	TGCAGCGTTGATGTGGGGACCGGGGAGCTGTTTTTT
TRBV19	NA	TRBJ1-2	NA	CVGHRLNYGYTF	TGTGTCGGGCACCGGTTAAACTATGGCTACACCTTC
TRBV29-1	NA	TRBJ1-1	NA	CSASGSGTEAFF	TGCAGCGCTTCAGGGAGTGGCACTGAAGCTTTCTTT
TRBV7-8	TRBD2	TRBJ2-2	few	CASSLVAGLSGELFF	TGTGCCAGCAGCTTAGTAGCGGGACTAAGCGGGGAGCTGTTTTTT
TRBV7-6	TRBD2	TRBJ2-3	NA	CASSLAKREEDTQYF	TGTGCCAGCAGCTTAGCAAAGCGGGAGGAGGATACGCAGTATTTT
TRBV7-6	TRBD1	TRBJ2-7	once	CASSPLPPGQVTYEQYF	TGTGCCAGCAGCCCGCTCCCCCCGGGACAGGTAACCTACGAGCAGTACTTC
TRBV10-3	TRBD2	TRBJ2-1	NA	CAISESTPVAGVYNEQFF	TGTGCCATCAGTGAGTCGACTCCGGTAGCGGGAGTGTACAATGAGCAGTTCTTC
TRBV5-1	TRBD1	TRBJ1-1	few	CASSTQGGDTEAFF	TGCGCCAGCAGCACACAGGGGGGTGACACTGAAGCTTTCTTT
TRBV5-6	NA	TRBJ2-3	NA	CASSLKRIQKVELTDTQYF	TGTGCCAGCAGCTTGAAACGAATCCAGAAGGTAGAGTTGACAGATACGCAGTATTTT
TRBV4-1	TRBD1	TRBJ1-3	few	CASSQEDRVGNTIYF	TGCGCCAGCAGCCAAGAGGACAGGGTCGGAAACACCATATATTTT
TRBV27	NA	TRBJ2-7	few	CASSLISPAEFSYEQYF	TGTGCCAGCAGTTTAATTTCCCCAGCGGAGTTTTCCTACGAGCAGTACTTC
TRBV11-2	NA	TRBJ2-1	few	CASSRRASYNEQFF	TGTGCCAGCAGCCGCCGGGCGTCCTACAATGAGCAGTTCTTC